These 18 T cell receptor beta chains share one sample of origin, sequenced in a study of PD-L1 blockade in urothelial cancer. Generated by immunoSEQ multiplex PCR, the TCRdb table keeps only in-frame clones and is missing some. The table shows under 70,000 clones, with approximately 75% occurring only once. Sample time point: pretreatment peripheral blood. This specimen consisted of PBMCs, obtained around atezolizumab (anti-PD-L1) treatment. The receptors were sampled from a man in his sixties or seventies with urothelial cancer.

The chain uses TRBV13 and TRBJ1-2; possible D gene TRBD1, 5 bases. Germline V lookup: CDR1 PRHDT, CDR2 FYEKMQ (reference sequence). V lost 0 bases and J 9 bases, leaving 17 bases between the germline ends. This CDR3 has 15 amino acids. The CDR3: CASSLGRQGTMRYTF. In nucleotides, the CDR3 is TGTGCCAGCAGCTTAGGCCGGCAGGGCACTATGCGCTACACCTTC. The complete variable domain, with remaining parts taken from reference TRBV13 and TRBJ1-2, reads AAGVIQSPRHLIKEKRETATLKCYPIPRHDTVYWYQQGPGQDPQFLISFYEKMQSDKGSIPDRFSAQQFSDYHSELNMSSLELGDSALYFCASSLGRQGTMRYTFGSGTRLTVV.

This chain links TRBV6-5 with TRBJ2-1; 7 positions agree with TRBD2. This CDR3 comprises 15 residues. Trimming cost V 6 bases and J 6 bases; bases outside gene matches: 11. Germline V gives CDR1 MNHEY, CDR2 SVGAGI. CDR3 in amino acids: CASRRTRSLGNEQFF. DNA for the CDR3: TGTGCCAGCAGGAGGACTAGGTCTTTAGGCAATGAGCAGTTCTTC.

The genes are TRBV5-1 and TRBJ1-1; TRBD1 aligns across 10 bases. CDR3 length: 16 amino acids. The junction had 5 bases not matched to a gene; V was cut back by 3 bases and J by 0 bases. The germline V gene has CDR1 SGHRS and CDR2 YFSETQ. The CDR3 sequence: CASSSDRGNMNTEAFF. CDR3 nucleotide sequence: TGCGCCAGCAGCTCGGACAGGGGGAATATGAACACTGAAGCTTTCTTT.

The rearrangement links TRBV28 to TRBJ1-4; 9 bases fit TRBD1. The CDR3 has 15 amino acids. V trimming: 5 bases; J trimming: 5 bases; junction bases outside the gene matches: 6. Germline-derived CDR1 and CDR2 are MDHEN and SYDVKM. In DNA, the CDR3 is TGTGCCAGCAGTACCCCCGGGACAGGGAATGAAAAACTGTTTTTT. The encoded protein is CASSTPGTGNEKLFF.

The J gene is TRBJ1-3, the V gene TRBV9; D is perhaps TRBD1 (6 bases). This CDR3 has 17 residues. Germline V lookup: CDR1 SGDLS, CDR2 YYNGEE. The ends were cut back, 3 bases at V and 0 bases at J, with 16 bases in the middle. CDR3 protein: CASSAKGTYYSGNTIYF. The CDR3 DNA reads TGTGCCAGCAGCGCGAAGGGGACATATTACTCTGGAAACACCATATATTTT.

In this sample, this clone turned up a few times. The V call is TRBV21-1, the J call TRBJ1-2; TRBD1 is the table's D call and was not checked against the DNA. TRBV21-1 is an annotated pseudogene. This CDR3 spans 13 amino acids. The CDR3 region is CASPTGVYYGYTF. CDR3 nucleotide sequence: TGTGCCAGTCCGACAGGGGTTTACTATGGCTACACCTTC.

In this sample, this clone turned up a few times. CDR3 loop: CASRIDRAAGELFF. The CDR3 DNA reads TGTGCCAGCAGAATTGACAGGGCGGCCGGGGAGCTGTTTTTT. This chain connects TRBV27 to TRBJ2-2; 7 bases map to TRBD1. V dropped 6 bases and J dropped 6; count of bases not matched to a gene: 7. The CDR3 is 14 residues long. In germline, CDR1 is MNHEY, CDR2 SMNVEV (reference sequence).

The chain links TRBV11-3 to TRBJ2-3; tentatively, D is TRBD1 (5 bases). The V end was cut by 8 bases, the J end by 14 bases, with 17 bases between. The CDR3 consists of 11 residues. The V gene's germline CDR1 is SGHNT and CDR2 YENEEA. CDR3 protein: CASGMGHDWYF. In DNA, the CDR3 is TGTGCCAGCGGAATGGGGCATGATTGGTATTTT.

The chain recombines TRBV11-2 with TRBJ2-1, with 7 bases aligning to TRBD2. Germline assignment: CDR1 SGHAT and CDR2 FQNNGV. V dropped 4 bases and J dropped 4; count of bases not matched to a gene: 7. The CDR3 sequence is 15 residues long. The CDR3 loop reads CASSSEAGIYNEQFF. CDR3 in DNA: TGTGCCAGCAGCTCGGAAGCGGGAATATACAATGAGCAGTTCTTC.

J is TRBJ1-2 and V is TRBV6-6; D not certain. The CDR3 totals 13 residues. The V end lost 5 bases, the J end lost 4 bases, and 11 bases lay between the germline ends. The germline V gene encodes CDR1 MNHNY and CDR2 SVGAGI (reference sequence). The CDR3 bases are TGTGCCAGCAGTCCAGACGAGGTCTATGGCTACACCTTC. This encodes CASSPDEVYGYTF.

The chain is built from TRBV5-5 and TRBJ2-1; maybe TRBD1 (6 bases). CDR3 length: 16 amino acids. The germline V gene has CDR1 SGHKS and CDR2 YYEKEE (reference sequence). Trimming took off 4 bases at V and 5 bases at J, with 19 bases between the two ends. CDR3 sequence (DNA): TGTGCCAGCAGCCAGGGGTTGGGGATATATAACAATGAGCAGTTCTTC. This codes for CASSQGLGIYNNEQFF.

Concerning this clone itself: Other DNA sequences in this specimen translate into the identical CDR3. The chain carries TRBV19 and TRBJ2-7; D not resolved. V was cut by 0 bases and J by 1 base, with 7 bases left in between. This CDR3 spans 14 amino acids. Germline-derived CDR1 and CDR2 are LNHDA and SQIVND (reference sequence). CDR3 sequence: CASSIDPGSYEQYF. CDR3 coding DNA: TGTGCCAGTAGTATAGATCCCGGTTCCTACGAGCAGTACTTC.

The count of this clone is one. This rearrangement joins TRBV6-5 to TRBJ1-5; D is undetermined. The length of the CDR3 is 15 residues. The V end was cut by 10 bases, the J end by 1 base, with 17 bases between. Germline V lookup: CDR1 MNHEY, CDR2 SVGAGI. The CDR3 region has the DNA TGTGCCACCTCCCCGAGGGCGGAGAGCAATCAGCCCCAGCATTTT. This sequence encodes CATSPRAESNQPQHF.

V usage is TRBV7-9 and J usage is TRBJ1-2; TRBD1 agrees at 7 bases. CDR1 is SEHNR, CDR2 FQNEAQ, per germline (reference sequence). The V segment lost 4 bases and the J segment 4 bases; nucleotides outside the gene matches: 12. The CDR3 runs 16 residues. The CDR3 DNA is TGTGCCAGCAGCTCCCCAGGGAGGCAGGGGGGCTATGGCTACACCTTC. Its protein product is CASSSPGRQGGYGYTF.

The CDR3 sequence: CASRAGTGRYEQYF. The DNA of the CDR3 is TGTGCCAGTCGAGCCGGGACAGGGCGGTACGAGCAGTACTTC. The chain has TRBV19 and TRBJ2-7; TRBD1 matches 9 bases. The CDR3 length is 14 residues. V shed 8 bases, J shed 4 bases, and the junction held 9 bases outside the gene matches. CDR1 and CDR2 from the germline V gene are LNHDA and SQIVND (reference sequence).

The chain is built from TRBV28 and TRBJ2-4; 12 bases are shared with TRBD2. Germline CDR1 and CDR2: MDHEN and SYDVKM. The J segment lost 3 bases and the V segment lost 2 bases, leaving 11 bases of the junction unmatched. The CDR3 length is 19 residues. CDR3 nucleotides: TGTGCCAGCAGTTTAGACTCACTAGCGGGGGGCGGGGACAAAAACATTCAGTACTTC. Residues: CASSLDSLAGGGDKNIQYF.

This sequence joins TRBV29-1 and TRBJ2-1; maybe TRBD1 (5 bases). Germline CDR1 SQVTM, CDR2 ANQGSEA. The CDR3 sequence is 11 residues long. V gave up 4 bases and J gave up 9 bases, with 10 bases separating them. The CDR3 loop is CSVGGRAEQFF. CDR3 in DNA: TGCAGCGTTGGGGGCAGGGCTGAGCAGTTCTTC.

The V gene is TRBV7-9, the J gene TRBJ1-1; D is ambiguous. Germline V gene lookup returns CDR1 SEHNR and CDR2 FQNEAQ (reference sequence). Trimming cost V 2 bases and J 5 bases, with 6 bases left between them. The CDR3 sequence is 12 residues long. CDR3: CASSLQATEAFF. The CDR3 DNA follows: TGTGCCAGCAGCTTACAGGCTACTGAAGCTTTCTTT.